Following are 19 T cell receptor beta chains from one sample sequenced in a study of T cells expressing NK-cell markers. Using the 5' RACE reads, TCRdb records one entry per CDR3 protein without DNA. Here the sample table reports approximately 460,000 distinct CDR3 sequences. Sequenced sample: blood T cells: a sorted CD56 or NKG2C T cell subset, CD4+ or CD8+ T cells, or bulk PBMC T cells (not recorded which). The receptors here all came from a woman between 18 and 69 years old in good health.

CDR3 protein: CASSRSGTGRYEQYF. This chain links TRBV28 with TRBJ2-7; TCRdb picks TRBD1, but there is no DNA to check that call. The CDR3 sequence is 15 residues long. Germline V CDR1 and CDR2: MDHEN, SYDVKM.

The rearrangement uses TRBV4-3 and TRBJ2-4; TCRdb outputs TRBD1, but without DNA this stays unchecked. CDR1 is LGHNA, CDR2 YSLEER, per germline. This CDR3 has 16 residues. CDR3 sequence reads: CASSQDPRGAKNIQYF.

The chain employs TRBV12-3 or TRBV12-4 and TRBJ2-7; the D gene TCRdb calls, TRBD1, cannot be checked with no DNA. This CDR3 spans 12 amino acids. The CDR3 protein is CASSPRRGEQYF.

This chain uses TRBV11-2 with TRBJ2-5; TCRdb indicates TRBD2, and absent DNA this call remains unverified. Germline V gene sequence: CDR1 SGHAT, CDR2 FQNNGV. This CDR3 spans 16 amino acids. CDR3 amino acids: CASSRVAGGGGETQYF.

The rearrangement joins TRBV2 to TRBJ2-7; checking the TCRdb D call of TRBD1 is not possible without DNA. The CDR3 consists of 16 residues. Germline lookup yields CDR1 SNHLY and CDR2 FYNNEI. This CDR3 is CASSARTGTLSYEQYF. Drawing the rest from reference TRBV2 and TRBJ2-7, the complete variable domain is EPEVTQTPSHQVTQMGQEVILRCVPISNHLYFYWYRQILGQKVEFLVSFYNNEISEKSEIFDDQFSVERPDGSNFTLKIRSTKLEDSAMYFCASSARTGTLSYEQYFGPGTRLTVT.

The CDR3 here is CSARDILAAYEQYF. The chain employs TRBV20-1 and TRBJ2-7; checking the TCRdb D call of TRBD2 is not possible without DNA. In germline, CDR1 is DFQATT, CDR2 SNEGSKA (reference sequence). This CDR3 spans 14 amino acids.

The chain recombines TRBV9 with TRBJ2-7; TCRdb's D gene call, TRBD2, goes unchecked for lack of DNA. Germline V lookup: CDR1 SGDLS, CDR2 YYNGEE. The CDR3 is made up of 16 amino acids. CDR3 sequence: CASSAGRVSGSYEQYF.

V and J are TRBV18 and TRBJ2-5; absent DNA, TCRdb's TRBD2 call cannot be checked. This CDR3 is 16 amino acids long. CDR1 and CDR2 from the germline V gene are KGHSH and LQKENI. The chain's CDR3 is CASSPAGLGDGETQYF. The variable domain in full, with the rest retrieved from reference TRBV18 and TRBJ2-5, is NAGVMQNPRHLVRRRGQEARLRCSPMKGHSHVYWYRQLPEEGLKFMVYLQKENIIDESGMPKERFSAEFPKEGPSILRIQQVVRGDSAAYFCASSPAGLGDGETQYFGPGTRLLVL.

The rearrangement joins TRBV5-1 to TRBJ2-7; TCRdb outputs TRBD1, but without DNA this stays unchecked. From germline, CDR1 is SGHRS and CDR2 YFSETQ. The length of the CDR3 is 15 residues. This CDR3 is CASSLGWGQFYEQYF.

The chain uses TRBV5-1 and TRBJ2-5; the TCRdb D gene call, TRBD2, has no DNA to confirm it. Germline V lookup: CDR1 SGHRS, CDR2 YFSETQ. The CDR3 sequence is 15 residues long. The CDR3 reads CASKELAGDQETQYF.

The chain has TRBV19 and TRBJ1-1; there is no DNA to check the TCRdb D call of TRBD1. Germline values: CDR1 LNHDA, CDR2 SQIVND (reference sequence). The CDR3 sequence is 14 residues long. Here the CDR3 reads CASSIGTAGSEAFF.

CDR3 residues: CASSGGLAGSGELFF. The rearrangement uses TRBV6-1 and TRBJ2-2; lacking DNA, the TRBD2 call made by TCRdb goes unchecked. From germline, CDR1 is MNHNS and CDR2 SASEGT. This CDR3 comprises 15 residues.

The chain combines TRBV5-5 with TRBJ2-3; TCRdb designates TRBD1, a call that cannot be tested without DNA. The germline V gene encodes CDR1 SGHKS and CDR2 YYEKEE (reference sequence). The CDR3 is 14 amino acids. CDR3 region: CASSLTGVTDTQYF.

The chain combines TRBV6-2 or TRBV6-3 with TRBJ2-2. CDR3 length equals 15 residues. Per the germline V gene, CDR1 is MNHEY and CDR2 is SVGEGT. The CDR3: CASSHSELLSGELFF.

This chain joins TRBV19 and TRBJ1-1. The CDR3 contains 14 residues. The V gene's germline CDR1 is LNHDA and CDR2 SQIVND (reference sequence). The CDR3 loop is CASLNGVAGTEAFF.

The genes are TRBV29-1 and TRBJ1-3. The CDR3 is 14 residues long. Germline V gene lookup returns CDR1 SQVTM and CDR2 ANQGSEA. CDR3 residues: CSATLGFSGNTIYF.

V usage is TRBV7-9 and J usage is TRBJ2-1; TCRdb proposes TRBD1, but this gene call is untestable without DNA. The germline V gene encodes CDR1 SEHNR and CDR2 FQNEAQ (reference sequence). There are 15 residues in the CDR3. Here the CDR3 reads CSEQGGAQTYNEQFF. The variable domain in full, completed from reference TRBV7-9 and TRBJ2-1, reads DTGVSQNPRHKITKRGQNVTFRCDPISEHNRLYWYRQTLGQGPEFLTYFQNEAQLEKSRLLSDRFSAERPKGSFSTLEIQRTEQGDSAMYLCSEQGGAQTYNEQFFGPGTRLTVL.

The gene calls are TRBV20-1 and TRBJ2-7; the D call of TRBD2 rests on TCRdb alone, since no DNA is present to check it. This CDR3 region has 13 residues. The germline CDR1 and CDR2 sequences are DFQATT and SNEGSKA (reference sequence). This CDR3 is CSGRREAAWEQYF.

The rearrangement uses TRBV7-9 and TRBJ1-1; without DNA, the TCRdb call of TRBD1 cannot be checked. CDR3 length: 14 residues. Germline V gene lookup returns CDR1 SEHNR and CDR2 FQNEAQ (reference sequence). CDR3 residues: CASSPRGGSTEAFF.